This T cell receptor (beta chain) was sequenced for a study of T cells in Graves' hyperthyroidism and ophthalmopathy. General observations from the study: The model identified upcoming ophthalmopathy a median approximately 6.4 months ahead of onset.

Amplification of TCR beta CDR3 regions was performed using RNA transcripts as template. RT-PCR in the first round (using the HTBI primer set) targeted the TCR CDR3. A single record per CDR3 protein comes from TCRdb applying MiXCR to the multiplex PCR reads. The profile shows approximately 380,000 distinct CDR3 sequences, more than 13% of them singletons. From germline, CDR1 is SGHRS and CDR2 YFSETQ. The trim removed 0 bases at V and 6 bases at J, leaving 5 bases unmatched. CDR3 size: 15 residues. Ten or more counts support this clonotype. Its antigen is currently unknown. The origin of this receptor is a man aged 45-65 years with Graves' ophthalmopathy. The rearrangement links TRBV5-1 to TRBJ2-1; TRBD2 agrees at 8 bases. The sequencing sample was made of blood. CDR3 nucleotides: TGCGCCAGCAGCTTGGTTCTAGCGGGCCGCAATGAGCAGTTCTTC. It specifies CASSLVLAGRNEQFF.